Below, one TCR beta chain is given with its context. The assay was immunoSEQ multiplex PCR, and TCRdb's table has in-frame clones only and misses some. Of fewer than 80,000 clones in the sample, more than 75% were seen once. The data stem from a study of blood T cell repertoires in COVID-19. Study-wide context: From the United States, Italy and Spain came samples of acute and convalescent COVID-19. PBMCs, B-cell-depleted T cells, or T cells were the source of the cDNA or gDNA that made up the material.

The CDR3 contains 14 residues. Germline V gene data show CDR1 as SEHNR and CDR2 as FQNEAQ (reference sequence). V lost 2 bases and J 7 bases, leaving 11 bases between the germline ends. The sample consisted of peripheral blood. This TCR was recovered from a man in his 70s with acute or convalescent COVID-19. The chain joins TRBV7-9 to TRBJ1-4; weak D call: TRBD1 (6 bases). The CDR3, as DNA: TGTGCCAGCAGCTTACCGACAGGACTTGAAAAACTGTTTTTT. Translating it yields CASSLPTGLEKLFF.